These T cell receptor beta chains were read from a single sample in a study of T cells in Graves' hyperthyroidism and ophthalmopathy. TCRdb itself ran the multiplex PCR reads through MiXCR, one entry per CDR3 protein. The sample yields about 58,000 distinct CDR3 sequences, roughly 50% seen once. The source material was blood. The receptors shown here come from a woman in her twenties or thirties with Graves' ophthalmopathy. Each CDR3 is given with its conserved first and last residue. The order of the fields is J gene, D gene, CDR3 length, clone size, V gene, CDR3 protein. The D gene is left open where the match is weak. Some rows mark clone size as missing; the rest say once, few, many or name a class of expanded clone.

>TRBJ1-6|NA|15|NA|TRBV19
CASRISGPTRSPLHF
>TRBJ2-1|NA|14|NA|TRBV2
CASRWLAGYNEQFF
>TRBJ2-6|NA|15|NA|TRBV7-9
CASRSGDSGANVLTF
>TRBJ1-5|NA|13|NA|TRBV19
CASCLGGSQPQHF
>TRBJ2-4|TRBD2|14|NA|TRBV7-9
CASSLGLAENIQYF
>TRBJ1-2|NA|13|NA|TRBV9
CASSGAGYYGYTF
>TRBJ1-4|NA|14|many|TRBV2
CASSEAGKKGKLFF
>TRBJ2-2|NA|16|many|TRBV5-6
CASSIPRDTMTGELFF
>TRBJ1-1|NA|12|many|TRBV20-1
CSAMKPTVEAFF
>TRBJ2-1|NA|13|NA|TRBV7-8
CASSLAADYEQFF
>TRBJ2-6|NA|17|NA|TRBV9
CASSVDLTGTGANVLTF
>TRBJ2-7|NA|13|many|TRBV5-4
CASRPSVSYEQYF
>TRBJ2-5|TRBD2|17|many|TRBV7-7
CASSQGLAGAYQETQYF
>TRBJ1-1|NA|15|many|TRBV29-1
CSVGTVGGAGTEAFF
>TRBJ2-1|TRBD2|16|NA|TRBV20-1
CSSRLAGGKMYDEQFF
>TRBJ2-7|NA|14|many|TRBV19
CASSNQGGLYEQYF
>TRBJ2-2|TRBD2|19|many|TRBV20-1
CSAESGTSGGRLNTGELFF
>TRBJ1-1|NA|13|many|TRBV19
CASTFLGGTEAFF
>TRBJ2-1|TRBD1|14|NA|TRBV7-2
CASSSRTGVNEQFF
>TRBJ2-1|TRBD2|15|NA|TRBV29-1
CSVLLAGGVGNEQFF
>TRBJ1-6|NA|13|NA|TRBV10-2
CASNRDGNSPLHF
>TRBJ2-7|NA|14|medium-sized|TRBV29-1
CSVSRDGASYEQYF
>TRBJ2-7|TRBD1|12|medium-sized|TRBV10-3
CATGQGSDEQYF
>TRBJ1-1|NA|13|many|TRBV9
CASSVGGLTEAFF